This section outlines one T cell receptor beta chain sequence together with its context. The data stem from a study of OX40 agonist ivuxolimab in advanced cancers. Clones were read by immunoSEQ multiplex PCR, and TCRdb kept only the in-frame ones, dropping some. The sample yields about 22,000 clones, around four fifths seen once. Germline loops: CDR1 MNHEY, CDR2 SMNVEV (reference sequence). The CDR3 is 14 amino acids. The V gene lost 3 bases and the J gene lost 0 bases, with 9 bases spanning the gap. This receptor was identified in an adult with an advanced solid tumor such as melanoma, head and neck, liver or kidney cancer. The V and J genes are TRBV27 and TRBJ2-7; no reliable D call. The starting material was CD4+ or CD8+ T cells sorted from blood, obtained in a trial of the OX40 agonist ivuxolimab. DNA of the CDR3: TGTGCCAGCAGTTTTCAAGGGCCCTCCTACGAGCAGTACTTC. Translating gives CASSFQGPSYEQYF.